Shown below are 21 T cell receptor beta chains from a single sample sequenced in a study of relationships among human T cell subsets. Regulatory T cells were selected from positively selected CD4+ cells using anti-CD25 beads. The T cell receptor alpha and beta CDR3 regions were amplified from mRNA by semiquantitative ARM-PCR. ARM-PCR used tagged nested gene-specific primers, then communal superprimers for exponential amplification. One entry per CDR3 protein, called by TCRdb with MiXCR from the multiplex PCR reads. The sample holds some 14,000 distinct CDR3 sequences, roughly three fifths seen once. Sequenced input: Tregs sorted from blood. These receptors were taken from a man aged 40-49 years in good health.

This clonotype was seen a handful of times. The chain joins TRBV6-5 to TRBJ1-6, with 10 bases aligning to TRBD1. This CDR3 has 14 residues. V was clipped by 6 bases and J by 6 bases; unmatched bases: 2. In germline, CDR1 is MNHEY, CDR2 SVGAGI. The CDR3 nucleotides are TGTGCCAGCAGGACAGGGGGCTTTAATTCACCCCTCCACTTT. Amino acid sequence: CASRTGGFNSPLHF.

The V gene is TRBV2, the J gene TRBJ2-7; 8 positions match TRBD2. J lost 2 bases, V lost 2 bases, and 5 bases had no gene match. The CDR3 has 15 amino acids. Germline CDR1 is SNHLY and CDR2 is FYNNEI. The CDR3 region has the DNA TGTGCCAGCAGTGAAAAGGGGACTAGGACCTACGAGCAGTACTTC. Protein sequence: CASSEKGTRTYEQYF.

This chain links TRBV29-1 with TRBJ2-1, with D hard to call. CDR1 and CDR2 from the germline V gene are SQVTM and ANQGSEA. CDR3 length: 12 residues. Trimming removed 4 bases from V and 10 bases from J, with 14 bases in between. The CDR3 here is CSVGVDMLEQFF. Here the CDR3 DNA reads TGCAGCGTTGGGGTGGATATGTTAGAGCAGTTCTTC.

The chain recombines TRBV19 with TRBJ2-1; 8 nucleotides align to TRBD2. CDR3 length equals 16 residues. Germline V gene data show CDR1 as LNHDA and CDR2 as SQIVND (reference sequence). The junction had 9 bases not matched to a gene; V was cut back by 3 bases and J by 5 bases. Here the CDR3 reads CASSMRGANKNNEQFF. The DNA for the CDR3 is TGTGCCAGTAGTATGCGGGGGGCCAATAAGAACAATGAGCAGTTCTTC.

CDR3: CASSLAVTYEQYF. The DNA for the CDR3 is TGTGCCAGCAGCTTAGCCGTAACCTACGAGCAGTACTTC. The chain uses TRBV11-2 and TRBJ2-7; D uncertain. Germline assignment: CDR1 SGHAT and CDR2 FQNNGV. V gave up 1 base and J gave up 2 bases, with 6 bases separating them. The CDR3 is 13 residues long.

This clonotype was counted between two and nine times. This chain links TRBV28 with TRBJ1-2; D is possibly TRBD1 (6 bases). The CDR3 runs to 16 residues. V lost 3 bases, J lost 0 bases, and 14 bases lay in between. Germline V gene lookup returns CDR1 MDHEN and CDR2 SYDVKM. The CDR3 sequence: CASSLSIGQTNYGYTF. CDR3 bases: TGTGCCAGCAGTTTGTCAATCGGACAGACTAACTATGGCTACACCTTC.

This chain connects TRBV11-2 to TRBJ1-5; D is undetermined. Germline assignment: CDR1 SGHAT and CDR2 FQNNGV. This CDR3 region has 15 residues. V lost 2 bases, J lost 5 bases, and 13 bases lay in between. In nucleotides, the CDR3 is TGTGCCAGCAGCTTAAGCCGGGCCTCTGATCAGCCCCAGCATTTT. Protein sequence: CASSLSRASDQPQHF.

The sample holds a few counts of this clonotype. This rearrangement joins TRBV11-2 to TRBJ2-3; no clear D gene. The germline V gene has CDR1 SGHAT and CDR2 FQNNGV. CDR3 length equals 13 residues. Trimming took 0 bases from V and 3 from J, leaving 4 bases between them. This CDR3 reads CASSLDQTDTQYF. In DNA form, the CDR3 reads TGTGCCAGCAGCTTAGATCAAACAGATACGCAGTATTTT.

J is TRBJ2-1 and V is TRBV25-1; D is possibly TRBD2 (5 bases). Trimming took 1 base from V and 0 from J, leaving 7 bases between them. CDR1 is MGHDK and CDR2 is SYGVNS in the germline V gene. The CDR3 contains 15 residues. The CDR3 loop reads CASSESGVSYNEQFF. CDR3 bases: TGTGCCAGCAGTGAATCCGGGGTCTCCTACAATGAGCAGTTCTTC.

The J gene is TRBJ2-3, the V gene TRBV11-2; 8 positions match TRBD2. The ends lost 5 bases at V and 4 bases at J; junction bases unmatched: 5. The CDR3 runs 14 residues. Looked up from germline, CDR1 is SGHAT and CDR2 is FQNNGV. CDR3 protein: CASSGFGRADTQYF. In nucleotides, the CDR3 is TGTGCCAGCAGCGGTTTCGGGAGGGCAGATACGCAGTATTTT.

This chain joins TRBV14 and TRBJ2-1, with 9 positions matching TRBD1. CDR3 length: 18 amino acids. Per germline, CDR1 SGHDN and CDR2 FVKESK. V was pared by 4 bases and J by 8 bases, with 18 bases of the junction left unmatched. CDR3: CASSPTMLQGARSYEQFF. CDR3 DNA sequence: TGTGCCAGCAGCCCTACGATGCTACAGGGGGCGCGGAGTTATGAGCAGTTCTTC.

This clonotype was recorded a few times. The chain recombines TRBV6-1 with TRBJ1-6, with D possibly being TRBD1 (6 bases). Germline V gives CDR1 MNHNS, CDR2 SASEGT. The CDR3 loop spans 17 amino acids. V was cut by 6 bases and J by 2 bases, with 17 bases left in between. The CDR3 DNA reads TGTGCCAGCAGGGTGGGAGCAGGGGTTACCTATAATTCACCCCTCCACTTT. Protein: CASRVGAGVTYNSPLHF.

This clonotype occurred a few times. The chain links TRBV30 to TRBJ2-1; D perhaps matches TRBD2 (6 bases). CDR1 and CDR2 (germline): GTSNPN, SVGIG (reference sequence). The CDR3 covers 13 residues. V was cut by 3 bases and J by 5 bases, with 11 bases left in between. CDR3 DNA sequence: TGTGCCTGGAGGGACTATGGCCACAATGAGCAGTTCTTC. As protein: CAWRDYGHNEQFF.

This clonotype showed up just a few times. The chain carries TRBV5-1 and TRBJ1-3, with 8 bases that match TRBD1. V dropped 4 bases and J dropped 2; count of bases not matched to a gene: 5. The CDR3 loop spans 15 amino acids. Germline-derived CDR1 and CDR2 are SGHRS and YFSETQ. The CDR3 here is CASSHDRGTGNTIYF. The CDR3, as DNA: TGCGCCAGCAGCCACGACAGGGGAACTGGAAACACCATATATTTT.

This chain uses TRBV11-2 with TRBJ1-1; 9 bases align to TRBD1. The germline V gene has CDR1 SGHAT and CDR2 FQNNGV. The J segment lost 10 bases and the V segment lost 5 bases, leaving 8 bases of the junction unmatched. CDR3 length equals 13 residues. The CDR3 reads CASSQGQGRPAFF. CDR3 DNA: TGTGCCAGCAGCCAAGGACAGGGGCGCCCAGCTTTCTTT.

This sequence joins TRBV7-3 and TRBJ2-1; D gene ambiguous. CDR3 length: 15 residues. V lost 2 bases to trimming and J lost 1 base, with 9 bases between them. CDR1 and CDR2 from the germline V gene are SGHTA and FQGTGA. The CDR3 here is CASSLDTLSYNEQFF. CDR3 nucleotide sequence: TGTGCCAGCAGCTTAGACACCTTATCCTACAATGAGCAGTTCTTC.

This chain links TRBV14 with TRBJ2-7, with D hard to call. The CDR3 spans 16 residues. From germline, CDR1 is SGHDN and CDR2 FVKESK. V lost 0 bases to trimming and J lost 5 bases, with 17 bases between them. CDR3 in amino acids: CASSQEANRGYDEQYF. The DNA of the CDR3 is TGTGCCAGCAGCCAAGAGGCGAATCGAGGCTATGACGAGCAGTACTTC.

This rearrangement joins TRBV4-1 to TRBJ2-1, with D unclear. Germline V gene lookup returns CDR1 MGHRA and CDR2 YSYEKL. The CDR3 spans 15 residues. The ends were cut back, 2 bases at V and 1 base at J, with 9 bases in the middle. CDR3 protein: CASSQQTLSYNEQFF. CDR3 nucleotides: TGCGCCAGCAGCCAACAGACTCTGTCCTACAATGAGCAGTTCTTC.

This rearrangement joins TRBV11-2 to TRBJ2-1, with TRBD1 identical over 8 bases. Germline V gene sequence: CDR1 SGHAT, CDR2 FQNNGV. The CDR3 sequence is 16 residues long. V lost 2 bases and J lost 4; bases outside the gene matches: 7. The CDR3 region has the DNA TGTGCCAGCAGCTTACCCTCCCGGACAGGGTACAATGAGCAGTTCTTC. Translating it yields CASSLPSRTGYNEQFF.

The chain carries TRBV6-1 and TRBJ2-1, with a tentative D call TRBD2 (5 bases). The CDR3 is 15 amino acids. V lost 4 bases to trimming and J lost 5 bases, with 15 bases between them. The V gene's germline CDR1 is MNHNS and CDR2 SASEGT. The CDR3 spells CASSAGLRPNNEQFF. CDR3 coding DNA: TGTGCCAGCAGTGCCGGACTGAGACCTAACAATGAGCAGTTCTTC.

CDR3 sequence: CASSQGTTVEQYF. The CDR3 coding sequence is TGTGCCAGTTCCCAGGGGACCACTGTCGAGCAGTACTTC. The chain is built from TRBV28 and TRBJ2-7; TRBD1 might be the D (6 bases). The germline V and J ends were trimmed by 9 bases and 6 bases, with 18 bases remaining between them. The CDR3 spans 13 residues. The germline CDR1 and CDR2 sequences are MDHEN and SYDVKM.